This T cell receptor beta chain was observed in a study of blood T cell repertoires in COVID-19. Study details: Material from acute and convalescent COVID-19 was sourced from the United States, Italy and Spain.

This clone was observed a few times. TCRdb's table, derived via immunoSEQ multiplex PCR, lists solely in-frame clones and lacks some. Here the sample spans about 250,000 clones, more than 70% being singletons. The germline V and J ends were trimmed by 6 bases and 4 bases, with 15 bases remaining between them. Germline V gene data show CDR1 as LNHDA and CDR2 as SQIVND (reference sequence). The CDR3 covers 14 residues. Enrollment of patients from Seattle took place during active infection, with longitudinal follow-up. The J gene is TRBJ1-2, the V gene TRBV19; tentatively, D is TRBD1 (6 bases). Input material: peripheral blood. This receptor was obtained from a woman aged 80 or over with COVID-19, enrolled during active disease. As DNA, the CDR3 is TGTGCCAGTAGATTGGACACAGGGAGCTATGGCTACACCTTC. As protein: CASRLDTGSYGYTF.